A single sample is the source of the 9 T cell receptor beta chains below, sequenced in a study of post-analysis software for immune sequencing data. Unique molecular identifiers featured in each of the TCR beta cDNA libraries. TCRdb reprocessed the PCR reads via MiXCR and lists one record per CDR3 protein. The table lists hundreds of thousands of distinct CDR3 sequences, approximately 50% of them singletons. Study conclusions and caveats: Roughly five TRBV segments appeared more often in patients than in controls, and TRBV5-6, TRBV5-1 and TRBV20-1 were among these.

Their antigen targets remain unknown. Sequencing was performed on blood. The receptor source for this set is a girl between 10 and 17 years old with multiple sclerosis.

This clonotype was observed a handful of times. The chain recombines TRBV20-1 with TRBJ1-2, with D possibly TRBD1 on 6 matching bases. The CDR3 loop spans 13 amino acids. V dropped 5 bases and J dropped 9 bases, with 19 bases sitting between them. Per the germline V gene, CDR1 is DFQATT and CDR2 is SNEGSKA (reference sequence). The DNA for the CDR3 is TGCAGTGCTCGGTTAGGACAGCTTATCAGCTACACCTTC. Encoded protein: CSARLGQLISYTF.

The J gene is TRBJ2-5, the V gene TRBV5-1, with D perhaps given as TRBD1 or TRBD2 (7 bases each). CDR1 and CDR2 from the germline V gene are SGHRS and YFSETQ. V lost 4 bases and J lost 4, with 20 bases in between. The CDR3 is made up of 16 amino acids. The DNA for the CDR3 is TGCGCCAGCAGCGGAGGGGGCGGGAGTTCGCGAGAGACCCAGTACTTC. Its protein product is CASSGGGGSSRETQYF.

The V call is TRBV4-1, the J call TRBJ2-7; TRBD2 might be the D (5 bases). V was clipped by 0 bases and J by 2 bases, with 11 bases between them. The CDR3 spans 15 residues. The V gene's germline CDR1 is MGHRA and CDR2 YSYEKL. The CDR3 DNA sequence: TGCGCCAGCAGCCAAGACGACCAGGAGGCCTACGAGCAGTACTTC. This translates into CASSQDDQEAYEQYF.

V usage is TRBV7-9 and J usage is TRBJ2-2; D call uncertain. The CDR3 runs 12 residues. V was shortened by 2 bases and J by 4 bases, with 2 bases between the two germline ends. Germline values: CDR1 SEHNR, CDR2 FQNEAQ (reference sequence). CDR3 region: CASSLSTGELFF. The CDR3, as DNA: TGTGCCAGCAGCTTAAGCACCGGGGAGCTGTTTTTT.

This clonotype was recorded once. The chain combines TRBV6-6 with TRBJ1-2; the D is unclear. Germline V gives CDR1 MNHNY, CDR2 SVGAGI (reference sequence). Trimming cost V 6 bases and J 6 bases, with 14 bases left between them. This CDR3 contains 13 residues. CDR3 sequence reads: CASRERPRDGYTF. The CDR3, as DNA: TGTGCCAGCAGGGAACGCCCTCGCGATGGCTACACCTTC.

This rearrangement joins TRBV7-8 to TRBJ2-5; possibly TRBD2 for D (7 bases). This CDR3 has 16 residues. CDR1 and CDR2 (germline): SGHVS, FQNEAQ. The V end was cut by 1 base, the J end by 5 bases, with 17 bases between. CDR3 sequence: CASSLGGGLLGETQYF. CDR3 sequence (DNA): TGTGCCAGCAGCTTAGGGGGGGGGCTCCTCGGGGAGACCCAGTACTTC. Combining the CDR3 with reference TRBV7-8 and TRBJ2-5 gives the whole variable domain GAGVSQSPRYKVAKRGQDVALRCDPISGHVSLFWYQQALGQGPEFLTYFQNEAQLDKSGLPSDRFFAERPEGSVSTLKIQRTQQEDSAVYLCASSLGGGLLGETQYFGPGTRLLVL.

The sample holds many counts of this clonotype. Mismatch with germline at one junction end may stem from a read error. This CDR3 is CASSQGETQYF. CDR3 in DNA: TGTGCCAGCAGCCAGGGGGAGACCCAGTACTTC. The chain uses TRBV5-1 and TRBJ2-5, with a tentative D call TRBD1 (6 bases). The CDR3 has 11 amino acids. CDR1 and CDR2 from the germline V gene are SGHRS and YFSETQ.

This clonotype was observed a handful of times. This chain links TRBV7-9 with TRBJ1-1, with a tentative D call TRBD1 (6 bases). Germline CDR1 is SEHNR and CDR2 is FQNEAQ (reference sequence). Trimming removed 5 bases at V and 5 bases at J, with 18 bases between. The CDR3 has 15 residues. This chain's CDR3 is CASSILRGVRTEAFF. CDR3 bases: TGTGCCAGCAGCATACTAAGGGGGGTACGGACTGAAGCTTTCTTT.

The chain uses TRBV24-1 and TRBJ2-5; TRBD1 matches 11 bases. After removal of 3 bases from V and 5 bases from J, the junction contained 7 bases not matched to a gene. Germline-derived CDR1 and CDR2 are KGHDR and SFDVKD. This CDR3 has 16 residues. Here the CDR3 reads CATSDGWTGGKETQYF. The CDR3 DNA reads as TGTGCCACCAGTGATGGATGGACAGGGGGCAAGGAGACCCAGTACTTC.